The clone carrying this T cell receptor (beta chain) was picked up many times. CDR3 length equals 14 residues. Trimming left V 3 bases short and J 0 bases short, with 6 bases between. The data were taken from a study of T-cell reconstitution after alpha-beta-depleted transplantation in children. For TCRbeta, the library was prepared with unique molecular identifiers. In TCRdb, the PCR reads were re-called with MiXCR into one record per CDR3 protein. The data hold 170,000 or so distinct CDR3 sequences, with 6% to 7% observed a single time. The V call is TRBV12-3 or TRBV12-4, the J call TRBJ1-5; D may be TRBD1 (6 bases). The input for sequencing was PBMCs from the stem cell graft donor, taken from the stem cell graft. The receptor's source is a human donor who donated a stem cell graft to a child with Wiskott-Aldrich syndrome. The CDR3 loop is CASSLGASNQPQHF. The CDR3 region has the DNA TGTGCCAGCAGTTTGGGGGCTAGCAATCAGCCCCAGCATTTT.